This TCR beta chain was retrieved from a study of CD8+ T cells in alopecia areata. Germline V gene sequence: CDR1 SEHNR, CDR2 FQNEAQ (reference sequence). CDR3 length equals 15 residues. Trimming cost V 8 bases and J 1 base, with 15 bases left between them. Alopecia areata patients provided lesional scalp punch biopsies and peripheral blood. This clone was counted a few times. Its antigen is not known. After isolation, RNA underwent reverse transcription to generate cDNA as the sequencing template. The protocol was immunoSEQ multiplex PCR, while the TCRdb copy is restricted to in-frame clones and leaves out a portion. Of more than 95,000 clones listed, around two fifths are singletons. Study outcomes and limitations: Scalp sample sequencing also detects resident alphabeta T cells of normal skin. Lesional scalp, especially alopecia totalis/universalis, showed higher clonality than normal scalp.

The material sequenced was CD4+ T cells sorted from blood. This chain uses TRBV7-9 with TRBJ2-1; no firm D call. This TCR was sampled from a human donor with alopecia areata. The chain's CDR3 is CASGASFGSYNEQFF. CDR3 nucleotides: TGTGCCAGCGGCGCATCTTTCGGATCCTACAATGAGCAGTTCTTC.